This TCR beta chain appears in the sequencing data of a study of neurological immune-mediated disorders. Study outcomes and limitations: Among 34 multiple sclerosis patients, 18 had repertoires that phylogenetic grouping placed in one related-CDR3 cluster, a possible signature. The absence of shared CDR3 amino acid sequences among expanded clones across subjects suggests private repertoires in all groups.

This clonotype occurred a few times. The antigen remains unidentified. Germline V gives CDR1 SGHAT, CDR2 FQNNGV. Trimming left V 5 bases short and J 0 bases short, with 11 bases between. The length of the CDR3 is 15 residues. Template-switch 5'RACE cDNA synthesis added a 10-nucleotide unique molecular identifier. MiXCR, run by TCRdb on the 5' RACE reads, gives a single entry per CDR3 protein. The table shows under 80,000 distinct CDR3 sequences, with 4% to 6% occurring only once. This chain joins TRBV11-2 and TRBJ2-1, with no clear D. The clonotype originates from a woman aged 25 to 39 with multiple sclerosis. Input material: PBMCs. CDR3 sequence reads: CASSRTRGSYNEQFF. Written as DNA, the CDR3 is TGTGCCAGCAGCCGCACTCGCGGCTCCTACAATGAGCAGTTCTTC.